The sequence of this T cell receptor (beta chain) was determined in a study of OX40 agonist ivuxolimab in advanced cancers. Overall study results and limits: CD8+ T cells showed, on average, more clonal expansion than CD4+ cells. Specificity for antigen went undetermined in the expanded peripheral T cells.

On this clone itself: Antigen unknown.

CDR3 size: 15 residues. Germline V gives CDR1 MNHEY, CDR2 SVGAGI. J gave up 7 bases and V 5 bases, and 8 bases lay outside the gene matches. TCRdb's table, derived via immunoSEQ multiplex PCR, lists solely in-frame clones and lacks some. The repertoire holds some 40,000 clones, with about three quarters as singletons. The chain uses TRBV6-5 and TRBJ1-6; TRBD1 aligns across 7 bases. The sequence was collected from an adult with an advanced solid tumor such as melanoma, head and neck, liver or kidney cancer. The input for sequencing was CD4+ or CD8+ T cells sorted from blood, taken in a trial of the OX40 agonist ivuxolimab. CDR3 amino acids: CASSPQRQGNSPLHF. CDR3 DNA: TGTGCCAGCAGTCCCCAGAGACAGGGCAATTCACCCCTCCACTTT.